The entry that follows covers one TCR beta chain sequence. Its antigen remains undetermined. No per-base quality is available; no much larger clone lies one base away. The data belong to a study of cytomegalovirus exposure and HLA in healthy donors (dated by TCRdb to 2016 to 2017). The study in broad terms: According to an earlier analysis of a few hundred of the donors, some 180 million T cells yielded roughly 110 million unique TCR beta sequences and roughly 280 Gb of sequence data. An early release that covered fewer than 750 HLA-typed donors contained about 300 gigabases of sequencing data and 65 million to 100 million unique TCR sequences. Of the 350 to 450 genotyped donors, over 70% fell in the genetic ancestry cluster associated with self-reported Caucasian donors. The study was designed to test whether signatures of past pathogen exposure could be identified by cataloging public T cell receptors. The study profiled the T cell repertoires of hundreds of subjects by immunosequencing and related them to cytomegalovirus serostatus. A separate validation cohort of roughly 110 different subjects was used in addition to the 666-subject first cohort. High-throughput TCR immunosequencing, statistical association of individual TCRs with disease status, and machine learning were combined to predict cytomegalovirus infection status. A later analysis re-analyzed previously published TCR beta repertoires from 550 to 700 donors and added high-resolution HLA genotyping to study TCR occurrence patterns. The later analysis used no new phenotypic data to find candidate immune exposures, relying instead on TCR beta sequences and their occurrence across donors. In an earlier analysis of roughly 600 of the donors, high-throughput TCR beta sequencing was used to judge whether each TCR beta V gene segment behaved as functional or pseudogenic. Alongside the repertoire data, information on donor age, sex, ethnicity and CMV serostatus was compiled. A later genetic analysis took genome-wide SNP genotypes for about 65% of the roughly 670 donors and used that subset as a discovery cohort. Every discovery cohort repertoire had been produced on one sequencing platform. HLA typing covered class I and class II loci at four-digit resolution. The number of donors typed differed by locus, with about 629-630 for A, B, C, DRB1 and DQB1, more than 500 for DQA1, 600 to 610 for DPA1, and roughly 450 for DPB1. Four to six DR-DQ haplotypes were handled as single units for association and clustering, since linkage in the cohort was strong. Among about 400 genotyped donors of the cohort, an average of around 250,000 unique TCR beta nucleotide sequences was sequenced per donor, of which roughly 17% were non-productive. Points the paper makes about the study in general: Correlated functional status among segregating V segments might be attributable to linkage disequilibrium, but an unknown experimental factor could not be ruled out. Most TCR sequences were observed very rarely across donors, whereas some public TCRs were present in many individuals. A total of about 180 TCR beta chains were listed by the study as associated with cytomegalovirus. A later analysis found that TCR association rates varied across HLA loci, with DRB1 alleles showing the most associated TCRs and HLA-C alleles the fewest. According to a later genetic analysis, donors in an Asian-associated ancestry cluster had fewer N-insertions in productive TCRs than the approximately 610-donor mean. The classifier was reported to diagnose cytomegalovirus status with high specificity and sensitivity in both the original cohort and the validation cohort. A further reported finding was that TCR beta sequences accurately predicted the HLA-A and HLA-B alleles for most subjects in the first cohort. A group of highly shared sequence variants was considered likely to be a technical artifact of the sequencing pipeline. Only TCR beta chains were sequenced in this cohort, and the absence of alpha or paired-chain data limited detectable features. Specific HLA alleles were associated with over 15,000 TCR beta sequences at a false discovery rate of 0.05 in a later analysis. A few of the identified cytomegalovirus-associated TCR beta chains were confirmed in vitro to be specific for cytomegalovirus antigens. In a later analysis, several top co-occurrence clusters were reported to appear linked to parvovirus B19, influenza, CMV and Epstein-Barr virus. According to the authors, the approach could potentially be generalized to other disease states and immunological phenotypes. Presence/absence analyses assumed roughly uniform sequencing depth across donors, an assumption that may not hold. Immune exposure information for the cohort was limited to CMV serostatus. Because some donors lacked HLA typing at each locus, the association tests relied only on the typed subset. A later analysis found that most CMV-associated TCR beta chains appeared HLA-restricted, with HLA associations seemingly driven largely by CMV exposure. In an earlier analysis of some 640 of the donors, most TCR beta V segments were observed in productive rearrangements about 90% or about 30% of the time, broadly matching IMGT annotations. Because the 87-base-pair reads could not distinguish some IMGT-functional V segments, including TRBV6-2 and TRBV6-3, those segments were excluded. Strong co-occurrence of HLA alleles, especially DR and DQ, made assigning TCR associations to individual alleles difficult. In a later analysis, HLA-associated TCR beta chains were found to be more clonally expanded and to have lower generation probabilities than equally common non-associated chains. Fewer than 20 rarely observed V segments, including chromosome 9 orphons, were excluded from the earlier analysis of approximately 500 of the donors because counts were too low. An association between a missense DCLRE1C variant and V-gene and J-gene trimming of TCR beta chains was found in a later genetic analysis and replicated in an independent cohort.

In total, 666 healthy bone marrow donors made up the cohort. At the time of sampling, all cohort members were nominally healthy, though unrecorded immune exposures were likely present. The donor was CMV seronegative and was included in the group of a few hundred seronegative cohort members. A peripheral blood sample was collected from each donor, and TCR beta sequencing was performed on peripheral blood mononuclear cells. Genomic DNA extraction from the blood cell samples was performed with the Qiagen DNeasy Blood Extraction Kit. Relative to germline, V is missing 0 bases and J is missing 1 base, with 1 base of the junction outside any gene match. CDR1 and CDR2 were assigned from the germline V gene as SGDLS and YYNGEE. From cysteine to phenylalanine, the CDR3 is 16 amino acids long. This entry keeps only the CDR3 DNA: 48 bases, framed from base 1. Library method: the immunoSEQ multiplex PCR assay. For the multiplex PCR, a mixture combining 60 forward primers for TCR Vbeta segments and 13 reverse primers for TCR Jbeta segments was used. A multiplex PCR assay on genomic DNA amplified the CDR3 region of rearranged TCR beta genes. Amplified TCR beta libraries were sequenced as 87-base-pair reads on the Illumina HiSeq System. For the original study's pipeline: Across the 640 or so repertoires, a later analysis counted roughly 84 million unique TCR beta chains, some 11 million of which were shared by at least two donors. To remove PCR and sequencing errors, raw reads were error-corrected and collapsed into unique sequences using a nearest-neighbor algorithm that merged closely related sequences. V, D and J gene segments were assigned by aligning CDR3 sequences to IMGT reference sequences. For a sequence to be retained, at least a six-nucleotide match to both a V gene segment and a J gene segment was required. Rearrangements were called productive when the CDR3 lacked stop codons and stayed in frame with V and J; all others were non-productive. CDR3 was defined according to IMGT convention as the region running from the second conserved V-encoded cysteine to the conserved J-encoded phenylalanine. The earlier analysis of more than 450 of the donors excluded sequences that lacked an unambiguous match to a single V gene segment. In an earlier analysis of some 590 of the donors, a V segment was called functional when productive rearrangements were above 56.7%, and segregating when the standard deviation between donors exceeded 5%. To diagnose cytomegalovirus status from the catalog of TCR beta chain sequences, a statistical classification framework was built. V and J gene assignment, in a later analysis, came from comparing TCR nucleotide sequences with IMGT/GENE-DB human TR gene sequences. The TCRdist pipeline was used in a later analysis to assign CDR3 sequences and most-parsimonious VDJ recombination scenarios. In a later analysis, each TCR beta chain was defined by its CDR3 amino acid sequence together with its V-gene family, and reads without a unique V-gene family were excluded. As a way to deal with suspected cross-contamination and a sequencing artifact, a later analysis dropped 450 to 700 nucleotide sequences that were highly shared and had low generation probability. In a later analysis, a clonal expansion index for each public chain was calculated from normalized within-repertoire ranks of inferred template counts. In a later analysis, generation probabilities were computed with a VDJ recombination model fitted to out-of-frame rearrangements, and the resulting probabilities were checked against IGoR. In a later analysis, TCR-TCR, TCR-HLA and TCR-CMV co-occurrence was scored with hypergeometric tests, and a repertoire-size bias correction was applied to TCR pairs. To estimate false discovery rates, a later analysis permuted the HLA or CMV assignments 20 times. A later analysis grouped co-occurring TCRs with DBSCAN, adding TCRdist sequence similarity when clustering within HLA-allele-positive subsets. Repertoires with fewer than 30,000 or more than 120,000 public chains were left out of co-occurrence clustering, as were about 5 repertoires with anomalous nucleotide sharing. TCRdb stores this immuneACCESS table with in-frame sequences only. Part of the clones is absent; in the studies checked, under half of the shortfall reflects unresolved V genes, and no reason is known for the rest. V and J calls and clone size are those listed in that table; D and trimming were worked out from the DNA. This sample gives 170,000 or so clones in total; 84% of them show up just once. Of the sample, 0.38% falls within the top ten clones.

The receptor was derived from a boy between 2 and 15 years old in good health and CMV-seronegative. Sequenced sample: PBMCs. The sequence is built from TRBV9 and TRBJ2-7; the junction holds 13 bases that match TRBD2. The bases read TGTGCCAGCAGCGTAGAGGGACTAGCGGGATCCTACGAGCAGTACTTC. Its protein reads: CASSVEGLAGSYEQYF.